These 12 T cell receptor beta chains originate from one sample sequenced in a study of tumor-infiltrating lymphocytes in primary liver carcinoma. With a constant-region primer, TCR beta cDNA was made from 400 to 550 ng of total RNA. Three nested multiplex PCR rounds, a slightly modified ARM-PCR method, built the TCR beta libraries. For roughly 10 cycles apiece, the opening two PCR rounds ran with TRBV1-TRBV30 forward primers and a C-beta reverse primer. TCRdb fed the multiplex PCR reads into MiXCR, producing one record per CDR3 protein. This table holds 330,000 or so distinct CDR3 sequences, about two thirds found once. The study extracted blood RNA from unsorted whole blood and also extracted germline DNA. Source material: peripheral blood. These receptors were taken from a man in his forties with primary liver carcinoma and hepatitis B virus infection.

CDR3 nucleotides: TGTGCCAGCAGCTCCCCGACCGGGACACTTACGCAGTATTTT. Translated: CASSSPTGTLTQYF. The chain combines TRBV11-2 with TRBJ2-3; a possible D gene is TRBD1 (6 bases). CDR1 is SGHAT and CDR2 is FQNNGV in the germline V gene. CDR3 length equals 14 residues. V lost 4 bases and J lost 8, with 16 bases in between. Using reference TRBV11-2 and TRBJ2-3 for the parts outside the CDR3, the full variable domain is EAGVAQSPRYKIIEKRQSVAFWCNPISGHATLYWYQQILGQGPKLLIQFQNNGVVDDSQLPKDRFSAERLKGVDSTLKIQPAKLEDSAVYLCASSSPTGTLTQYFGPGTRLTVL.

In the case of this clonotype: This may be a read error, as it is one base from a much larger clone. This rearrangement joins TRBV6-1 to TRBJ1-5; 7 bases fit TRBD1. V gave up 2 bases and J gave up 1 base; unmatched junction bases: 5. Germline CDR1 is MNHNS and CDR2 is SASEGT. This CDR3 has 16 residues. CDR3 region: CASSEITGQSNQPQHF. The CDR3 DNA sequence: TGTGCCAGCAGTGAAATAACGGGACAGAGCAATCAGCCCCAGCATTTT.

About this clonotype: A much larger clone differs from this one at a single base, so this may be a read error. The CDR3 does not end in the conserved phenylalanine or tryptophan, so this is likely a read error. This chain links TRBV10-3 with TRBJ2-7, with 7 bases aligning to TRBD1. CDR1 ENHRY and CDR2 SYGVKD come from the germline V gene. V shed 7 bases and J 2 bases; nucleotides not matched to a gene: 8. CDR3 length: 14 amino acids. This CDR3 is CAITTGTVAYEQYS. CDR3 sequence (DNA): TGTGCCATCACTACCGGGACAGTAGCCTACGAGCAGTACTCC.

This clonotype occurred once. The CDR3 carries no conserved terminal phenylalanine or tryptophan, so it likely arises from a read error. The rearrangement joins TRBV11-2 to TRBJ1-5; possibly TRBD1 for D (5 bases). The V gene's germline CDR1 is SGHAT and CDR2 FQNNGV. This CDR3 comprises 14 residues. The V gene lost 4 bases and the J gene lost 6 bases, with 13 bases spanning the gap. The CDR3, as DNA: TGTGCCAGCAGCTCCGATGGGGGTGGTCAGCCCCAGCATGTT. It codes for CASSSDGGGQPQHV.

This clonotype has at least ten counts. The chain couples TRBV7-9 to TRBJ2-1; 11 bases align to TRBD2. The CDR3 covers 14 residues. Germline V lookup: CDR1 SEHNR, CDR2 FQNEAQ (reference sequence). The junction had 4 bases not matched to a gene; V was cut back by 5 bases and J by 7 bases. The CDR3 spells CASSGTSGSNEQFF. CDR3 nucleotides: TGTGCCAGCAGCGGTACTAGCGGGAGTAATGAGCAGTTCTTC. Filled out from reference TRBV7-9 and TRBJ2-1, the complete variable domain reads DTGVSQNPRHKITKRGQNVTFRCDPISEHNRLYWYRQTLGQGPEFLTYFQNEAQLEKSRLLSDRFSAERPKGSFSTLEIQRTEQGDSAMYLCASSGTSGSNEQFFGPGTRLTVL.

The chain couples TRBV11-2 to TRBJ2-7; D is ambiguous. The CDR3 has 15 amino acids. V was trimmed by 2 bases and J by 6 bases, leaving 17 bases between them. Germline-derived CDR1 and CDR2 are SGHAT and FQNNGV. The CDR3 region is CASSLSDGLTSEQYF. CDR3 bases: TGTGCCAGCAGCTTATCAGATGGCCTCACGAGCGAGCAGTACTTC.

In this sample, this clonotype turned up a few times. The CDR3 loop reads CAWSQPGLAGEKNIQYF. The CDR3 DNA is TGTGCCTGGAGTCAACCGGGACTAGCGGGAGAGAAAAACATTCAGTACTTC. The V and J genes are TRBV30 and TRBJ2-4, with 14 bases fitting TRBD2. After removal of 2 bases from V and 4 bases from J, the junction contained 7 bases not matched to a gene. CDR3 size: 17 residues. Looked up from germline, CDR1 is GTSNPN and CDR2 is SVGIG (reference sequence).

Comment on this clonotype: A much larger clonotype is one base distant, so this may be a read error. This chain connects TRBV6-5 to TRBJ1-5, with D perhaps matching TRBD1 (5 bases). CDR1 and CDR2 (germline): MNHEY, SVGAGI. This CDR3 has 11 residues. CDR3 sequence reads: CPNDSPLPQHF. For the CDR3, the DNA is TGTCCCAACGACAGTCCTTTGCCCCAGCATTTT.

Note on this clonotype: The junction differs from germline at one of its ends, possibly a read error. CDR3 protein: CTSSRGTGSETQYF. The CDR3 DNA reads TGTACCAGCAGCCGAGGGACAGGGAGTGAGACCCAGTACTTC. The rearrangement uses TRBV11-2 and TRBJ2-5, with 9 bases aligning to TRBD1. Germline CDR1 SGHAT, CDR2 FQNNGV. This CDR3 has 14 residues. Supplemented by reference TRBV11-2 and TRBJ2-5, the full variable domain reads EAGVAQSPRYKIIEKRQSVAFWCNPISGHATLYWYQQILGQGPKLLIQFQNNGVVDDSQLPKDRFSAERLKGVDSTLKIQPAKLEDSAVYLCTSSRGTGSETQYFGPGTRLLVL.

The chain links TRBV5-6 to TRBJ2-2; possible D gene TRBD2, 5 bases. The CDR3 runs to 15 residues. V was pared by 0 bases and J by 4 bases, with 10 bases between. CDR1 and CDR2 (germline): SGHDT, YYEEEE. The CDR3 loop is CASSLAGEGTGELFF. For the CDR3, the DNA is TGTGCCAGCAGCTTGGCCGGCGAGGGCACCGGGGAGCTGTTTTTT.

This clonotype has more than one count but fewer than ten. V and J are TRBV12-3 or TRBV12-4 and TRBJ2-7; tentatively, D is TRBD2 (5 bases). Deletions cut 5 bases from V and 0 bases from J, with 20 bases between. The CDR3 is 17 amino acids. The CDR3 region is CASSPFKTGISSYEQYF. As DNA, the CDR3 is TGTGCCAGCAGTCCTTTCAAGACCGGGATAAGCTCCTACGAGCAGTACTTC.

Concerning this clonotype itself: One end of the junction does not line up with germline, which may come from a read error. This chain joins TRBV5-4 and TRBJ1-1; tentatively, D is TRBD1 (5 bases). Per the germline V gene, CDR1 is SGHNT and CDR2 is YYREEE (reference sequence). CDR3 length: 13 residues. The CDR3 sequence is CASSSALDIRAPF. Here the CDR3 DNA reads TGTGCCAGCAGCTCCGCATTGGACATACGAGCTCCTTTT.